This entry lists 30 T cell receptor beta chains sequenced from one sample in a study of human T cells and chemical hapten exposure. Time point: patch test 3, about 24 weeks after DPC sensitization. Treatment meaning: therapeutic diphenylcyclopropenone sensitization with weekly scalp DPC. TCRdb recomputed calls from the RACE reads with MiXCR, one row per CDR3 protein. This sample has 75,000 to 90,000 distinct CDR3 sequences, with 10% to 14% found just once. The source material was whole blood, sampled in connection with sensitization to the hapten diphenylcyclopropenone (DPC). The receptors originated from a woman aged 50 to 65 with alopecia areata. Some clones in this sample may be carry-over from other donors' samples.

The rearrangement joins TRBV10-1 to TRBJ1-5; 10 nucleotides match TRBD1. Germline CDR1 WNHNN, CDR2 SYGVQD (reference sequence). This CDR3 comprises 13 residues. The V and J ends lost 8 bases and 9 bases, in that order; junction bases with no gene match: 7. CDR3 sequence (DNA): TGCGCCAGCGCCGGGGACAGGGGTTGGCCCCAGCATTTT. This sequence encodes CASAGDRGWPQHF.

V is TRBV11-2 and J is TRBJ2-5; 7 bases align to TRBD2. CDR1 is SGHAT, CDR2 FQNNGV, per germline. V was pared by 0 bases and J by 3 bases, with 10 bases of the junction left unmatched. CDR3 length equals 17 residues. CDR3 sequence: CASSLDRWAGREETQYF. The CDR3 DNA reads TGTGCCAGCAGCTTAGATCGCTGGGCAGGGAGGGAAGAGACCCAGTACTTC.

This clonotype appeared a few times. The chain carries TRBV28 and TRBJ2-3, with 12 nucleotides matching TRBD1. The CDR3 runs to 14 residues. CDR1 MDHEN and CDR2 SYDVKM come from the germline V gene. V shed 8 bases, J shed 4 bases, and the junction held 4 bases outside the gene matches. Here the CDR3 DNA reads TGTGCCAGCGGGACAGGGGGCTTTTCAGATACGCAGTATTTT. This codes for CASGTGGFSDTQYF.

This clonotype has only a few counts. J is TRBJ2-1 and V is TRBV5-1; TRBD2 agrees at 7 bases. Germline loops: CDR1 SGHRS, CDR2 YFSETQ. This CDR3 region has 13 residues. V gave up 6 bases and J gave up 6 bases; unmatched junction bases: 6. CDR3 DNA sequence: TGCGCCAGCACACTAGCGCCTCGCAATGAGCAGTTCTTC. Protein sequence: CASTLAPRNEQFF.

This clonotype has only a few counts. The chain is built from TRBV10-3 and TRBJ2-7; TRBD1 agrees at 7 bases. The V segment lost 4 bases and the J segment 1 base; nucleotides outside the gene matches: 4. The CDR3 consists of 14 residues. CDR1 ENHRY and CDR2 SYGVKD come from the germline V gene. The CDR3 protein is CAISGGTASYEQYF. As DNA, the CDR3 is TGTGCCATCAGTGGAGGGACAGCGTCCTACGAGCAGTACTTC.

On this clonotype: A much larger clone differs from this one at a single base, so this may be a read error. The V and J genes are TRBV7-9 and TRBJ1-1; 7 bases line up with TRBD1. The germline V gene has CDR1 SEHNR and CDR2 FQNEAQ (reference sequence). CDR3 size: 15 residues. The V segment lost 1 base and the J segment 1 base; nucleotides outside the gene matches: 3. Here the CDR3 reads CASSLVTGRNTEAFF. The CDR3 DNA is TGTGCCAGCAGCTTAGTGACAGGGAGGAACACTGAAGCTTTCTTT.

There are a few counts of this clonotype. This rearrangement joins TRBV20-1 to TRBJ1-4; perhaps TRBD1 as D (5 bases). The length of the CDR3 is 13 residues. The germline gives CDR1 DFQATT, CDR2 SNEGSKA (reference sequence). Trimming left V 2 bases short and J 7 bases short, with 11 bases between. The CDR3 region is CSARLRAGEKLFF. The CDR3 DNA reads as TGCAGTGCTAGACTCAGGGCGGGTGAAAAACTGTTTTTT.

This clonotype was recorded many times. The chain joins TRBV9 to TRBJ1-5; the match to TRBD1 covers 8 bases. The germline gives CDR1 SGDLS, CDR2 YYNGEE. After removal of 0 bases from V and 5 bases from J, the junction contained 1 base not matched to a gene. CDR3 size: 14 residues. CDR3 in DNA: TGTGCCAGCAGCGTAGGGACAGGGCATCAGCCCCAGCATTTT. It yields the protein CASSVGTGHQPQHF. The full variable domain, completed using reference TRBV9 and TRBJ1-5, is DSGVTQTPKHLITATGQRVTLRCSPRSGDLSVYWYQQSLDQGLQFLIQYYNGEERAKGNILERFSAQQFPDLHSELNLSSLELGDSALYFCASSVGTGHQPQHFGDGTRLSIL.

The chain employs TRBV20-1 and TRBJ2-7; 10 nucleotides line up with TRBD2. CDR1 and CDR2 (germline): DFQATT, SNEGSKA (reference sequence). The V gene end was trimmed by 3 bases and the J gene end by 3 bases; junction bases not matched to a gene: 11. This CDR3 comprises 16 residues. CDR3 in amino acids: CSASPAAGLAFYEQYF. CDR3 DNA sequence: TGCAGTGCTAGCCCGGCGGCGGGACTAGCGTTCTACGAGCAGTACTTC.

This clonotype was seen more than once but under ten times. The chain couples TRBV7-2 to TRBJ2-1; possible D gene TRBD2, 5 bases. The CDR3 extends over 13 amino acids. Per germline, CDR1 SGHTA and CDR2 FQGNSA. The ends were cut back, 5 bases at V and 3 bases at J, with 8 bases in the middle. The CDR3 DNA follows: TGTGCCAGCAGCCAGCGGAACTACAATGAGCAGTTCTTC. It yields the protein CASSQRNYNEQFF.

There are a few counts of this clonotype. The rearrangement links TRBV9 to TRBJ2-1, with D possibly TRBD2 on 6 matching bases. The CDR3 has 17 residues. Germline V gene data show CDR1 as SGDLS and CDR2 as YYNGEE. Deletions cut 0 bases from V and 3 bases from J, with 16 bases between. CDR3 protein: CASSVGGTPGGYNEQFF. The CDR3 DNA reads TGTGCCAGCAGCGTAGGGGGGACCCCCGGGGGCTACAATGAGCAGTTCTTC.

This clonotype was found many times. This chain uses TRBV7-2 with TRBJ2-1; TRBD1 is a possible D gene (5 bases). CDR3 size: 14 residues. V lost 0 bases and J 8 bases, leaving 11 bases between the germline ends. CDR1 and CDR2 from the germline V gene are SGHTA and FQGNSA. The CDR3 is CASSLATGRHEQFF. For the CDR3, the DNA is TGTGCCAGCAGCTTAGCAACAGGCCGTCATGAGCAGTTCTTC.

This clonotype has at least ten counts. The chain has TRBV7-2 and TRBJ2-5; possible D gene TRBD1, 6 bases. The germline V gene has CDR1 SGHTA and CDR2 FQGNSA. The CDR3 runs to 13 residues. The V end lost 5 bases, the J end lost 6 bases, and 13 bases lay between the germline ends. CDR3 DNA: TGTGCCAGCAGCCCCGTGGGGGCGCAGACCCAGTACTTC. Translating gives CASSPVGAQTQYF. Full variable domain (remainder filled in from reference TRBV7-2 and TRBJ2-5): GAGVSQSPSNKVTEKGKDVELRCDPISGHTALYWYRQSLGQGLEFLIYFQGNSAPDKSGLPSDRFSAERTGGSVSTLTIQRTQQEDSAVYLCASSPVGAQTQYFGPGTRLLVL.

This clonotype was recorded at least ten times. The chain is built from TRBV5-4 and TRBJ2-5; D is unclear. Trimming took off 2 bases at V and 4 bases at J, with 12 bases between the two ends. CDR1 is SGHNT and CDR2 is YYREEE in the germline V gene (reference sequence). CDR3 size: 14 residues. CDR3 protein: CASSFRQNGETQYF. The CDR3 DNA is TGTGCCAGCAGCTTCCGCCAGAATGGAGAGACCCAGTACTTC.

This clonotype occurred many times. CDR3: CASSRGQATYNEQFF. CDR3 sequence (DNA): TGTGCCAGCAGCCGGGGACAGGCCACCTACAATGAGCAGTTCTTC. This rearrangement joins TRBV7-3 to TRBJ2-1, with 8 bases that match TRBD1. The CDR3 has 15 amino acids. The germline CDR1 and CDR2 sequences are SGHTA and FQGTGA. V trimming: 5 bases; J trimming: 2 bases; junction bases outside the gene matches: 5.

CDR3 coding DNA: TGCAGCGTCGGGACTGCCTACAATGAGCAGTTCTTC. Its protein is CSVGTAYNEQFF. The chain is built from TRBV29-1 and TRBJ2-1, with D possibly matching TRBD2 (6 bases). Germline values: CDR1 SQVTM, CDR2 ANQGSEA. Deletions cut 6 bases from V and 2 bases from J, with 8 bases between. The CDR3 is 12 amino acids.

This clonotype was recorded once. V and J are TRBV20-1 and TRBJ1-2; no firm D call. Trimming pared 6 bases from V and 4 bases from J, leaving 12 bases between. The CDR3 contains 12 residues. The V gene's germline CDR1 is DFQATT and CDR2 SNEGSKA (reference sequence). The CDR3 DNA is TGCAGTGCCATTGTAGAGGGCTATGGCTACACCTTC. The encoded protein is CSAIVEGYGYTF.

This clonotype came up many times. An end of the junction differs from the germline gene, which may be a read error. This chain uses TRBV20-1 with TRBJ2-1; D is perhaps TRBD2 (6 bases). Germline CDR1 DFQATT, CDR2 SNEGSKA (reference sequence). The CDR3 runs 15 residues. CDR3 sequence reads: CSARDAGTLYNEQFF. As DNA, the CDR3 is TGCAGTGCTCGAGACGCCGGGACTCTCTACAATGAGCAGTTCTTC.

This clonotype was seen ten or more times. The V gene is TRBV19, the J gene TRBJ2-1; 8 bases are shared with TRBD2. The CDR3 is made up of 16 amino acids. V shed 5 bases and J 6 bases; nucleotides not matched to a gene: 12. Germline V gene data show CDR1 as LNHDA and CDR2 as SQIVND (reference sequence). This CDR3 reads CASSSRGAGGVNEQFF. The CDR3 coding sequence is TGTGCCAGTAGTTCCCGTGGGGCGGGAGGCGTCAATGAGCAGTTCTTC. Using reference TRBV19 and TRBJ2-1 for the parts outside the CDR3, the full variable domain is DGGITQSPKYLFRKEGQNVTLSCEQNLNHDAMYWYRQDPGQGLRLIYYSQIVNDFQKGDIAEGYSVSREKKESFPLTVTSAQKNPTAFYLCASSSRGAGGVNEQFFGPGTRLTVL.

This clonotype was counted many times. The rearrangement uses TRBV9 and TRBJ2-1; TRBD2 matches at 8 bases. In germline, CDR1 is SGDLS, CDR2 YYNGEE. V was clipped by 0 bases and J by 5 bases; unmatched bases: 7. The CDR3 is made up of 16 amino acids. CDR3 region: CASSVAVAGLNNEQFF. The CDR3 DNA is TGTGCCAGCAGCGTAGCTGTAGCGGGACTCAACAATGAGCAGTTCTTC.

As concerns this clonotype: A clone one base away is much larger, so this may be a read error. The V call is TRBV5-4, the J call TRBJ2-2, with D tentatively TRBD1 (6 bases). The germline V gene encodes CDR1 SGHNT and CDR2 YYREEE (reference sequence). CDR3 length: 15 residues. V was cut by 4 bases and J by 1 base, with 11 bases left in between. Here the CDR3 reads CASSQQDRNTGELFF. The CDR3 DNA reads TGTGCCAGCAGCCAGCAGGACAGGAACACCGGGGAGCTGTTTTTT.

At least ten counts were recorded for this clonotype. This chain links TRBV15 with TRBJ1-2; D unclear. V shed 4 bases and J shed 4 bases, with 10 bases lying between them. Germline lookup yields CDR1 LNHNV and CDR2 YYDKDF (reference sequence). CDR3 length: 13 residues. CDR3 sequence reads: CATSTGVPYGYTF. The CDR3 DNA is TGTGCCACCAGCACTGGGGTCCCCTATGGCTACACCTTC.

In this sample, this clonotype turned up many times. An end of the junction differs from the germline gene, which may be a read error. The chain joins TRBV6-6 to TRBJ1-2, with 8 bases that match TRBD1. Germline CDR1 MNHNY, CDR2 SVGAGI (reference sequence). The length of the CDR3 is 14 residues. The CDR3 loop is CASSGGQATYGYTF. CDR3 nucleotides: TGCGCCAGCAGTGGGGGACAGGCGACCTATGGCTACACCTTC.

The V call is TRBV5-1, the J call TRBJ2-7; TRBD2 is a possible D gene (6 bases). V shed 4 bases and J shed 3 bases, with 17 bases lying between them. CDR3 length: 15 amino acids. In germline, CDR1 is SGHRS, CDR2 YFSETQ. In DNA, the CDR3 is TGCGCCAGCAGCCCGTGGGCGGGGACGGACTACGAGCAGTACTTC. Amino acids: CASSPWAGTDYEQYF.

The chain combines TRBV29-1 with TRBJ2-1; the D call may be TRBD1 or TRBD2 (5 bases each). In germline, CDR1 is SQVTM, CDR2 ANQGSEA. Trimming stripped 6 bases from V and 2 bases from J, with 17 bases between. The CDR3 has 15 residues. The CDR3 loop is CSVEGSRGPYNEQFF. In nucleotides, the CDR3 is TGCAGCGTCGAGGGGAGCCGGGGTCCCTACAATGAGCAGTTCTTC.

At least ten counts were recorded for this clonotype. This chain links TRBV7-6 with TRBJ2-1; perhaps D is TRBD1 or TRBD2 (5 bases each). V was cut by 5 bases and J by 10 bases, with 15 bases left in between. CDR3 size: 13 residues. Germline V gene data show CDR1 as SGHVS and CDR2 as FNYEAQ. The CDR3 sequence is CASSTGTLGEQFF. CDR3 nucleotide sequence: TGTGCCAGCAGCACCGGGACGCTGGGAGAGCAGTTCTTC.

In its sample, this clonotype was seen many times. The V and J genes are TRBV30 and TRBJ1-5; TRBD1 is a possible D gene (6 bases). The CDR3 consists of 11 residues. The germline CDR1 and CDR2 sequences are GTSNPN and SVGIG (reference sequence). Trimming left V 1 base short and J 15 bases short, with 13 bases between. The CDR3 bases are TGTGCCTGGAGTGACAGGGTCCACCTGCATTTT. Amino acid sequence: CAWSDRVHLHF.

This clonotype was counted only a few times. The rearrangement links TRBV10-1 to TRBJ2-3; D possibly corresponds to TRBD1 (5 bases). Trimming cost V 6 bases and J 2 bases, with 18 bases left between them. CDR3 length: 16 residues. Germline assignment: CDR1 WNHNN and CDR2 SYGVQD (reference sequence). Here the CDR3 reads CASSAAGIGSTDTQYF. CDR3 bases: TGCGCCAGCAGCGCTGCAGGGATTGGGTCCACAGATACGCAGTATTTT.

CDR3 DNA sequence: TGTGCCAGCAGCCCGGGACAGAACTATGGCTACACCTTC. It codes for CASSPGQNYGYTF. The V call is TRBV7-2, the J call TRBJ1-2; 7 bases are a match to TRBD1. This CDR3 region has 13 residues. The ends lost 5 bases at V and 2 bases at J; junction bases unmatched: 2. Per the germline V gene, CDR1 is SGHTA and CDR2 is FQGNSA.

This clonotype was counted between two and nine times. The chain recombines TRBV7-9 with TRBJ2-2; D uncertain. CDR1 and CDR2 from the germline V gene are SEHNR and FQNEAQ (reference sequence). V lost 5 bases to trimming and J lost 7 bases, with 20 bases between them. CDR3 length equals 16 residues. The CDR3 loop is CASSGGNYLSRGELFF. The CDR3 coding sequence is TGTGCCAGCAGCGGCGGCAACTACCTTTCTCGCGGGGAGCTGTTTTTT. The full variable domain, rest sourced from reference TRBV7-9 and TRBJ2-2, is DTGVSQNPRHKITKRGQNVTFRCDPISEHNRLYWYRQTLGQGPEFLTYFQNEAQLEKSRLLSDRFSAERPKGSFSTLEIQRTEQGDSAMYLCASSGGNYLSRGELFFGEGSRLTVL.